The T cell receptor (beta chain) described here comes from a study of CD8+ T cells in alopecia areata. General study findings and limits: Scalp sample data also include resident alphabeta T cells from normal skin. Clonality was higher in lesional than normal scalp, especially in alopecia totalis/universalis.

RNA extraction and reverse transcription yielded cDNA as sequencing template. This table comes from immunoSEQ multiplex PCR, and its TCRdb copy is limited to in-frame clones, with some not included. Of approximately 140,000 clones listed, over 80% are singletons. A remark on this clone: No antigen is known for it.

Per germline, CDR1 SGHTA and CDR2 FQGNSA. Trimming took off 1 base at V and 7 bases at J, with 10 bases between the two ends. The CDR3 extends over 14 amino acids. The study team obtained lesional scalp punch biopsies and peripheral blood from alopecia areata patients. Sample: CD8+ T cells sorted from blood, taken at week 0. The chain is built from TRBV7-2 and TRBJ1-4, with D tentatively TRBD1 (5 bases). The origin of this receptor is a human donor with alopecia areata. The CDR3 DNA is TGTGCCAGCAGCTTAGGTTCGGGGGGTGAAAAACTGTTTTTT. Protein sequence: CASSLGSGGEKLFF.